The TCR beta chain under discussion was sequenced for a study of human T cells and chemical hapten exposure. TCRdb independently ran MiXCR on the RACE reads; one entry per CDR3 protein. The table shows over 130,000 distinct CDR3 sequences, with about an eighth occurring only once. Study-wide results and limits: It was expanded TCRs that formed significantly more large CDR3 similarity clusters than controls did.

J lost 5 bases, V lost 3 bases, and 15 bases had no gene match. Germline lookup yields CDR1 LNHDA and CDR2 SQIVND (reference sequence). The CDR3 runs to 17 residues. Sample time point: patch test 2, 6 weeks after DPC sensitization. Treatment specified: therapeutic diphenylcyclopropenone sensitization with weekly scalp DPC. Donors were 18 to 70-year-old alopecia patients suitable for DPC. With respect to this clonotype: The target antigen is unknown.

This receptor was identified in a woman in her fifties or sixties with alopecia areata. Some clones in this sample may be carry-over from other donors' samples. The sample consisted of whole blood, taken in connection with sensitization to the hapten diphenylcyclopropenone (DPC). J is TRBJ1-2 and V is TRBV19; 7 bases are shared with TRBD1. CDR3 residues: CASSISRGQSRGYGYTF. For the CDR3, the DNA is TGTGCCAGTAGTATCTCCCGGGGACAGTCGAGGGGATATGGCTACACCTTC.